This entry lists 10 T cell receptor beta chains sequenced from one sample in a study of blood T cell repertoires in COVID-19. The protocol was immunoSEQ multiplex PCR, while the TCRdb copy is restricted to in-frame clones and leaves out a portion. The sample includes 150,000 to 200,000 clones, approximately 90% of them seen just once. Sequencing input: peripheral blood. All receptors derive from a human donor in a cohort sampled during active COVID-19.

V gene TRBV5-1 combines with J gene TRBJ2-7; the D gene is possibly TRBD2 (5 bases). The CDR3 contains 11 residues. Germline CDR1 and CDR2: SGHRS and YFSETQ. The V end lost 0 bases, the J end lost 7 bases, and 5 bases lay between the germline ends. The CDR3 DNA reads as TGCGCCAGCAGCTTGGCGGGAGAGCAGTACTTC. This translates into CASSLAGEQYF.

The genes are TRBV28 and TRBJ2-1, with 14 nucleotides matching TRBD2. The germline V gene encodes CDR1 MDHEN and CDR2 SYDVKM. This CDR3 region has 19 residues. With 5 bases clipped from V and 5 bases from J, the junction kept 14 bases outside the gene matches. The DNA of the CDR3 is TGTGCCAGCAGTCCCGGGACTAGCGGGAGATTCGGGTTCGACAATGAGCAGTTCTTC. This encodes CASSPGTSGRFGFDNEQFF.

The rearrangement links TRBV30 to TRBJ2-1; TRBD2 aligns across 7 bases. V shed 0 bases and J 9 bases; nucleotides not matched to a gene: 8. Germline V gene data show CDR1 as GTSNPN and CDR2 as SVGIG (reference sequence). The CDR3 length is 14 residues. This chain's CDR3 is CAWSVRAGDTEQFF. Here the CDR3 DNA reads TGTGCCTGGAGTGTACGGGCGGGAGACACTGAGCAGTTCTTC.

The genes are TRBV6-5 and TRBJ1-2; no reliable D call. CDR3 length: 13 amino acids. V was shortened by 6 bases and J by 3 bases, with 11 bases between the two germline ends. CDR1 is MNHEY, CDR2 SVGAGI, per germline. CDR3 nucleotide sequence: TGTGCCAGCAGCGAGGTTGGTGACTATGGCTACACCTTC. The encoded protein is CASSEVGDYGYTF.

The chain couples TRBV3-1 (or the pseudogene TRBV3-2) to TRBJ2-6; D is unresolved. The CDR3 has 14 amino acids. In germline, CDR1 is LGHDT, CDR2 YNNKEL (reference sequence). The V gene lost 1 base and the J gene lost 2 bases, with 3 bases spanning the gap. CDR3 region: CASSQVTGANVLTF. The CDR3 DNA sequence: TGTGCCAGCAGCCAAGTCACTGGGGCCAACGTCCTGACTTTC.

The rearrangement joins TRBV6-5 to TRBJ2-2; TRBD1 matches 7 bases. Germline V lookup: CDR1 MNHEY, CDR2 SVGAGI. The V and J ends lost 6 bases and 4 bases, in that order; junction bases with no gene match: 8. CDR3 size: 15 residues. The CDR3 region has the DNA TGTGCCAGCAGGAGGGACAGCTGGGGCACCGGGGAGCTGTTTTTT. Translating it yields CASRRDSWGTGELFF.

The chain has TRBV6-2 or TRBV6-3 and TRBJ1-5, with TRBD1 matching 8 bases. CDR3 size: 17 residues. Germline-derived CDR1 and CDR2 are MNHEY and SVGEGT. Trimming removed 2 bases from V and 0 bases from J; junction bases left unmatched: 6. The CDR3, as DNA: TGTGCCAGCAGTTACCGTACTGGACAGGGTAGCAATCAGCCCCAGCATTTT. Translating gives CASSYRTGQGSNQPQHF.

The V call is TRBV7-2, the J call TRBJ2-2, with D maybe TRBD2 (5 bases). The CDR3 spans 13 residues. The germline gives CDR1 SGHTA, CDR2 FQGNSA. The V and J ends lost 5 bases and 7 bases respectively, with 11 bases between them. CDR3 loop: CASSDGIYGELFF. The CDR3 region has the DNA TGTGCCAGCAGCGACGGGATTTACGGGGAGCTGTTTTTT.

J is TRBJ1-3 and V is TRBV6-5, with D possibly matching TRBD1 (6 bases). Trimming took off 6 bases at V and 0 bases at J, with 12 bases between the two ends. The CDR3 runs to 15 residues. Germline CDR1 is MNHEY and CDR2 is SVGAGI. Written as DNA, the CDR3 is TGTGCCAGCAGCAAAGGGGACACCTCTGGAAACACCATATATTTT. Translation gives CASSKGDTSGNTIYF.

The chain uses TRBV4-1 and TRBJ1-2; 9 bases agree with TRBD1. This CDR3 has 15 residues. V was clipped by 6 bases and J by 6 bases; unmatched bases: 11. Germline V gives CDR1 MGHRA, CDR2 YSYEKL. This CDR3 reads CASSPDRGSFNGYTF. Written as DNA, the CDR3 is TGCGCCAGCAGTCCGGACAGGGGCTCTTTCAATGGCTACACCTTC.